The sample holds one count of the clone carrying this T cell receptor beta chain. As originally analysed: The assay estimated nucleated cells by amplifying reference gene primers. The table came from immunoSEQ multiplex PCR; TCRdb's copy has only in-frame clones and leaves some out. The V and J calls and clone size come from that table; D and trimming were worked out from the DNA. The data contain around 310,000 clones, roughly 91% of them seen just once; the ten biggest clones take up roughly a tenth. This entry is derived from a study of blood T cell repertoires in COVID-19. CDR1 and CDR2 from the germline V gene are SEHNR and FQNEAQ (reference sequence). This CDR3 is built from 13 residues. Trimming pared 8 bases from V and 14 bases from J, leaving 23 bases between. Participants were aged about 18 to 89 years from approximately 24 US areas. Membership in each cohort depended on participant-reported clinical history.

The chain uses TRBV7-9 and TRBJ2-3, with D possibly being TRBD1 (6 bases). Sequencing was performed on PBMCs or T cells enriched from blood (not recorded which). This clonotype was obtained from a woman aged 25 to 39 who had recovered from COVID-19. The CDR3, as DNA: TGTGCCAGCTCTCGAGATGGGGAACAGGGAAGGTATTTT. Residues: CASSRDGEQGRYF.